This is a list of T cell receptor beta chains from one sample in a study of identical twins. TCRdb fed the 5' RACE reads into MiXCR, producing one record per CDR3 protein. This sample has around 1.7 million distinct CDR3 sequences, with 32% found just once. The sequenced sample was cord blood. The receptors stem from a newborn girl in good health. Both conserved end residues are part of each CDR3. D genes are given only for firm matches.

cdr3_length j_call d_call v_call cdr3_aa
16 TRBJ2-1 TRBD2 TRBV5-1 CASSSPLAGGFNEQFF
13 TRBJ2-7 TRBD2 TRBV5-4 CASSWTSENEQYF
13 TRBJ2-7 . TRBV6-5 CASSYSKLYEQYF
11 TRBJ2-1 TRBD2 TRBV20-1 CRAMGGDEQFF
13 TRBJ2-7 TRBD2 TRBV27 CASGREDSYEQYF
14 TRBJ2-7 TRBD2 TRBV10-3 CAGSPGLGVPEQYF
14 TRBJ2-7 . TRBV18 CASSPSRVSYEQYF
13 TRBJ2-1 . TRBV28 CASTDLPYNEQFF
20 TRBJ2-3 TRBD2 TRBV5-1 CASSPSGSHRYALDGDTQYF
14 TRBJ1-5 TRBD1 TRBV20-1 CSAWDRVSNQPQHF
14 TRBJ2-5 . TRBV5-5 CASSLERAQETQYF
15 TRBJ2-1 . TRBV24-1 CATSEPGARYNEQFF
13 TRBJ1-2 TRBD1 TRBV20-1 CSAIDRGPYGYTF
13 TRBJ1-2 . TRBV28 CASRPGPNYGYTF
17 TRBJ2-1 TRBD2 TRBV5-1 CASSLVSSGSSYNEQFF
16 . TRBD1 TRBV6-5 CASSYLLTGTLGTQYF
14 TRBJ2-3 . TRBV2 CASSGATSIDTQYF
16 TRBJ2-1 TRBD2 TRBV24-1 CATSDSSGSSYNEQFF
14 TRBJ2-5 TRBD1 TRBV12-3/TRBV12-4 CASSHGTGSETQYF
12 TRBJ1-2 TRBD1 TRBV6-1 CASDRAIYGYTF
16 TRBJ2-1 TRBD1 TRBV11-3 CASSPGQALSYNEQFF
14 TRBJ2-7 . TRBV5-6 CASSLIAFPYEQYF
12 TRBJ1-5 . TRBV28 CASGGEAQPQHF
17 TRBJ2-3 . TRBV3-1 CASVPSGLVTSTDTQYF
16 TRBJ2-7 . TRBV29-1 CSVLPAGQPSYNEQYF
15 TRBJ2-7 . TRBV7-9 CASSLAATNSYEQYF
15 TRBJ2-6 . TRBV13 CASSCPFSGANALTF
14 TRBJ2-5 . TRBV7-2 CASSSSPIQETQYF